The entry that follows covers one TCR beta chain sequence. What it recognizes is unknown. These data originate in a study of cytomegalovirus exposure and HLA in healthy donors. Study observations and caveats: Most TCR sequences were seen very rarely across donors, but some public TCRs occurred in many. Certain sequence variants were highly shared and formed a cluster, and this cluster was likely a sequencing artifact.

A multiplex PCR was run with 60 Vbeta primers and 13 Jbeta primers. Profiling relied on immunoSEQ multiplex PCR, and the TCRdb table lists in-frame clones only, not all of them. This repertoire comprises about 140,000 clones; its ten largest clones make up 2% to 3%. The CDR3 is made up of 15 amino acids. Germline CDR1 and CDR2: SGHKS and YYEKEE (reference sequence). With 2 bases clipped from V and 2 bases from J, the junction kept 3 bases outside the gene matches. Sequencing used PBMCs. The TCR comes from a middle-aged man in good health and CMV-seronegative. The chain uses TRBV5-5 and TRBJ2-7; 11 bases map to TRBD2. CDR3 sequence (DNA): TGTGCCAGCAGCTTTGGGACTAGCGGAACCTACGAGCAGTACTTC. Amino acids: CASSFGTSGTYEQYF. The full variable domain, in which reference TRBV5-5 and TRBJ2-7 provide the parts outside the CDR3, is DAGVTQSPTHLIKTRGQQVTLRCSPISGHKSVSWYQQVLGQGPQFIFQYYEKEERGRGNFPDRFSARQFPNYSSELNVNALLLGDSALYLCASSFGTSGTYEQYFGPGTRLTVT.